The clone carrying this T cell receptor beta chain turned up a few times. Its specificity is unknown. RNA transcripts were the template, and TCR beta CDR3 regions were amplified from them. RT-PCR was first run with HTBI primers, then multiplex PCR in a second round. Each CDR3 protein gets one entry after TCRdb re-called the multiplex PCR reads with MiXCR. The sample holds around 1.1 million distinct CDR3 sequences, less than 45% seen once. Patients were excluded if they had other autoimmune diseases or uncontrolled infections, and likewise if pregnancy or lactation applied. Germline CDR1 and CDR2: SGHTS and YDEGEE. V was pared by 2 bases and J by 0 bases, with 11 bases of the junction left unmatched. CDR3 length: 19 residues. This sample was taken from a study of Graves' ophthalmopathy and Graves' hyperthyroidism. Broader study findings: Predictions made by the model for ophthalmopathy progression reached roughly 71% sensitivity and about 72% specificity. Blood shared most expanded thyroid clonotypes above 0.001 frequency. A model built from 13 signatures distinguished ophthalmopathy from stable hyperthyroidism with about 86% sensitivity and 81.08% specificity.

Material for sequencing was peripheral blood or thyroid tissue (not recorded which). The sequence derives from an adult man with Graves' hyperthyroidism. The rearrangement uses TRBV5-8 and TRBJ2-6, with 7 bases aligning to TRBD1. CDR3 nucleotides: TGTGCCAGCAGCTTCGTCGGGACAGAGCTACACTCTGGGGCCAACGTCCTGACTTTC. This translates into CASSFVGTELHSGANVLTF. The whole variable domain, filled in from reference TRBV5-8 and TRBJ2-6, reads EAGVTQSPTHLIKTRGQQATLRCSPISGHTSVYWYQQALGLGLQFLLWYDEGEERNRGNFPPRFSGRQFPNYSSELNVNALELEDSALYLCASSFVGTELHSGANVLTFGAGSRLTVL.